The present TCR beta chain was sequenced within a study of T cell responses to AZD1222 COVID-19 vaccine. The protocol was immunoSEQ multiplex PCR, while the TCRdb copy is restricted to in-frame clones and leaves out a portion. This table holds over 95,000 clones, around nine tenths found once. V lost 5 bases to trimming and J lost 0 bases; unmatched junction nucleotides: 6. This CDR3 region has 16 residues. Germline V gives CDR1 SGHTA, CDR2 FQGTGA. V and J are TRBV7-3 and TRBJ2-2, with 7 nucleotides matching TRBD1. The sequencing used peripheral blood, collected on day 0 of AZD1222 vaccination. This TCR came from an adult in good health. Written as DNA, the CDR3 is TGTGCCAGCAGCCCTCCAGGGACAGCGAACACCGGGGAGCTGTTTTTT. Its protein is CASSPPGTANTGELFF.